This T cell receptor (beta chain) was sequenced for a study of blood T cells in healthy people across ages. Combining a sample-barcoded 5' primer with a J-beta primer mix, a second PCR ran for roughly 6 to 12 cycles. TCRdb used MiXCR to reprocess the 5' RACE reads, holding one entry per CDR3 protein. Found here are fewer than 750,000 distinct CDR3 sequences, about 51% of them singletons; the top ten hold approximately 12%. The CDR3 sequence is 17 residues long. CDR1 is SGHAT, CDR2 FQNNGV, per germline. The study's findings and limits: Researchers report that TCR beta diversity correlated strongly with naive T cell percentage.

The count of this clonotype is one. As yet, its antigen is unknown. A read error may be the cause here, since a much bigger clone is one base away. The chain has TRBV11-2 and TRBJ2-3; 12 positions agree with TRBD2. This receptor was taken from a woman aged 80 or over in good health. Sequencing input: blood. In nucleotides, the CDR3 is TGTGCCTGCAGCCCAGATCGACTAGCGGGAGAAGGAGATACGCAGTATTTT. It translates to CACSPDRLAGEGDTQYF.